The 25 T cell receptor beta chains given below trace back to one sample, sequenced in a study of shared clonotypes between healthy human individuals. The table came from immunoSEQ multiplex PCR; TCRdb's copy has only in-frame clones and leaves some out. The table includes 2,500,000 or so clones, just over 90% detected once. The sample was naive CD4+ T cells sorted from blood. Subset here: CD45RA+ positively selected. These receptors were obtained from a man younger than 30 in good health.

The J gene is TRBJ2-2, the V gene TRBV18; 10 nucleotides match TRBD2. Germline V gene lookup returns CDR1 KGHSH and CDR2 LQKENI. The CDR3 totals 17 residues. Germline trimming cut 3 bases from V and 1 base from J; bases unmatched to any gene: 5. The CDR3 sequence: CASSPLLAGRNTGELFF. The DNA for the CDR3 is TGTGCCAGCTCACCTTTACTAGCGGGGAGGAACACCGGGGAGCTGTTTTTT. The full variable domain, in which reference TRBV18 and TRBJ2-2 provide the parts outside the CDR3, is NAGVMQNPRHLVRRRGQEARLRCSPMKGHSHVYWYRQLPEEGLKFMVYLQKENIIDESGMPKERFSAEFPKEGPSILRIQQVVRGDSAAYFCASSPLLAGRNTGELFFGEGSRLTVL.

This sequence joins TRBV5-1 and TRBJ1-6; possible D gene TRBD1, 5 bases. The CDR3 length is 14 residues. V lost 0 bases and J lost 9, with 10 bases in between. Germline V gene lookup returns CDR1 SGHRS and CDR2 YFSETQ. CDR3 in DNA: TGCGCCAGCAGCTTGGGGGACTCGGGTTCACCCCTCCACTTT. Residues: CASSLGDSGSPLHF.

J is TRBJ2-3 and V is TRBV5-1; D might be TRBD1 or TRBD2, each matching 5 bases. Germline CDR1 and CDR2: SGHRS and YFSETQ. The CDR3 has 14 residues. The ends were cut back, 4 bases at V and 5 bases at J, with 14 bases in the middle. CDR3 DNA sequence: TGCGCCAGCAGCCTTCCGGGACCGAGAGATACGCAGTATTTT. As protein: CASSLPGPRDTQYF. The complete variable domain, with remaining parts taken from reference TRBV5-1 and TRBJ2-3, reads KAGVTQTPRYLIKTRGQQVTLSCSPISGHRSVSWYQQTPGQGLQFLFEYFSETQRNKGNFPGRFSGRQFSNSRSEMNVSTLELGDSALYLCASSLPGPRDTQYFGPGTRLTVL.

With regard to this clone: The same CDR3 arises from other DNA sequences in this sample as well. J is TRBJ2-5 and V is TRBV2; D uncertain. Germline values: CDR1 SNHLY, CDR2 FYNNEI. CDR3 length: 10 amino acids. The germline V and J ends were trimmed by 4 bases and 10 bases, with 7 bases remaining between them. The CDR3 DNA is TGTGCCAGCAGTGGGTCCCTCCAGTACTTC. It translates to CASSGSLQYF.

This clone was counted once. The chain couples TRBV19 to TRBJ2-2, with 8 bases fitting TRBD1. The germline V gene has CDR1 LNHDA and CDR2 SQIVND (reference sequence). CDR3 length: 15 residues. With 6 bases clipped from V and 0 bases from J, the junction kept 3 bases outside the gene matches. The CDR3 sequence is CASRSGQANTGELFF. CDR3 bases: TGTGCCAGTAGGTCGGGACAGGCGAACACCGGGGAGCTGTTTTTT.

The chain combines TRBV11-2 with TRBJ2-2; D possibly corresponds to TRBD2 (6 bases). Germline loops: CDR1 SGHAT, CDR2 FQNNGV. V gave up 3 bases and J gave up 8 bases, with 13 bases separating them. The length of the CDR3 is 14 residues. This CDR3 reads CASSFSGRAGELFF. For the CDR3, the DNA is TGTGCCAGCAGCTTTAGCGGAAGAGCTGGGGAGCTGTTTTTT.

The chain combines TRBV7-2 with TRBJ2-3; 9 nucleotides agree with TRBD2. The CDR3 is 16 residues long. The junction had 8 bases not matched to a gene; V was cut back by 5 bases and J by 2 bases. Germline lookup yields CDR1 SGHTA and CDR2 FQGNSA. CDR3 sequence: CASSGLAGGITDTQYF. Here the CDR3 DNA reads TGTGCCAGCAGCGGTCTCGCGGGAGGGATCACAGATACGCAGTATTTT.

The gene calls are TRBV4-1 and TRBJ2-1, with D perhaps matching TRBD1 or TRBD2 (6 bases each). Trimming took 2 bases from V and 3 from J, leaving 14 bases between them. This CDR3 is built from 16 residues. Germline assignment: CDR1 MGHRA and CDR2 YSYEKL. The CDR3 region is CASSQPRGVLYNEQFF. DNA for the CDR3: TGCGCCAGCAGCCAACCTAGGGGGGTCCTCTACAATGAGCAGTTCTTC.

This sequence joins TRBV9 and TRBJ2-7, with D unclear. Between the trimmed V and J ends, which lost 3 bases and 3 bases, there was a span of 16 bases. Germline V gene sequence: CDR1 SGDLS, CDR2 YYNGEE. This CDR3 is built from 15 residues. The CDR3 DNA is TGTGCCAGCAGCGCGCACCACGACGCGCTCTACGAGCAGTACTTC. Amino acids: CASSAHHDALYEQYF.

Note on this clone: The sample has other DNA sequences that encode this CDR3 too. The gene calls are TRBV5-4 and TRBJ2-7, with 16 bases aligning to TRBD2. Trimming took 4 bases from V and 4 from J; bases not matched to a gene: 2. This CDR3 has 15 amino acids. Germline loops: CDR1 SGHNT, CDR2 YYREEE (reference sequence). CDR3 protein: CASSPGLAGGYEQYF. The CDR3 DNA reads TGTGCCAGCAGCCCGGGACTAGCGGGGGGGTACGAGCAGTACTTC.

This clone came up once. The gene calls are TRBV6-5 and TRBJ2-5; D is ambiguous. Trimming shortened V by 8 bases and J by 0 bases, and 7 bases separated the two germline ends. This CDR3 has 12 amino acids. Germline-derived CDR1 and CDR2 are MNHEY and SVGAGI. The DNA of the CDR3 is TGTGCCAGCGGACGGAACCAAGAGACCCAGTACTTC. It is translated as CASGRNQETQYF.

The chain uses TRBV6-6 and TRBJ2-5; the match to TRBD1 covers 9 bases. The CDR3 is made up of 15 amino acids. CDR1 MNHNY and CDR2 SVGAGI come from the germline V gene (reference sequence). The ends lost 7 bases at V and 5 bases at J; junction bases unmatched: 11. CDR3 amino acids: CASNSGQGPLETQYF. CDR3 DNA sequence: TGTGCCAGCAACTCGGGACAGGGCCCTTTGGAGACCCAGTACTTC.

The rearrangement links TRBV7-2 to TRBJ1-1; tentative D call: TRBD1 (5 bases). Per germline, CDR1 SGHTA and CDR2 FQGNSA. The CDR3 covers 14 residues. The V and J ends lost 5 bases and 10 bases respectively, with 20 bases between them. CDR3 in amino acids: CASSPRGSGRGAFF. For the CDR3, the DNA is TGTGCCAGCAGCCCCCGGGGGTCGGGCCGGGGAGCTTTCTTT.

The chain uses TRBV6-1 and TRBJ2-7; 11 bases are shared with TRBD2. The V gene's germline CDR1 is MNHNS and CDR2 SASEGT. This CDR3 is built from 19 residues. Trimming removed 0 bases from V and 0 bases from J; junction bases left unmatched: 10. The CDR3 nucleotides are TGTGCCAGCAGTGAAGCGGGGGGACTAGCGGACAGGAGCTCCTACGAGCAGTACTTC. This translates into CASSEAGGLADRSSYEQYF.

The chain is built from TRBV5-1 and TRBJ2-6, with 8 positions matching TRBD1. The CDR3 is 18 residues long. Trimming took 8 bases from V and 1 from J; bases not matched to a gene: 14. Looked up from germline, CDR1 is SGHRS and CDR2 is YFSETQ. The CDR3 DNA reads TGCGCCAGTAGGACAGGGATCCGAACTAATTCTGGGGCCAACGTCCTGACTTTC. As protein: CASRTGIRTNSGANVLTF. Using reference TRBV5-1 and TRBJ2-6 for the parts outside the CDR3, the full variable domain is KAGVTQTPRYLIKTRGQQVTLSCSPISGHRSVSWYQQTPGQGLQFLFEYFSETQRNKGNFPGRFSGRQFSNSRSEMNVSTLELGDSALYLCASRTGIRTNSGANVLTFGAGSRLTVL.

J is TRBJ2-3 and V is TRBV13, with D perhaps matching TRBD2 (5 bases). Trimming removed 5 bases at V and 5 bases at J, with 14 bases between. Per the germline V gene, CDR1 is PRHDT and CDR2 is FYEKMQ (reference sequence). The CDR3 contains 14 residues. The CDR3 sequence: CASSPPLVEDTQYF. CDR3 DNA: TGTGCCAGCAGCCCCCCACTAGTGGAAGATACGCAGTATTTT.

The chain is built from TRBV6-6 and TRBJ1-2; D gene unclear. V was pared by 2 bases and J by 4 bases, with 11 bases between. The CDR3 is made up of 14 amino acids. Germline V lookup: CDR1 MNHNY, CDR2 SVGAGI (reference sequence). For the CDR3, the DNA is TGTGCCAGCAGTTACATCCAGAGTTCCTATGGCTACACCTTC. It is translated as CASSYIQSSYGYTF.

The rearrangement joins TRBV6-1 to TRBJ1-5; no clear D gene. There are 13 residues in the CDR3. V lost 11 bases and J lost 0, with 11 bases in between. CDR1 is MNHNS, CDR2 SASEGT, per germline. CDR3 amino acids: CASIPDSNQPQHF. The DNA of the CDR3 is TGTGCCTCGATACCCGATAGCAATCAGCCCCAGCATTTT.

This chain connects TRBV30 to TRBJ2-1; D remains ambiguous. V was clipped by 0 bases and J by 4 bases, with 10 bases between them. Germline CDR1 is GTSNPN and CDR2 is SVGIG (reference sequence). CDR3 length: 14 amino acids. CDR3 in DNA: TGTGCCTGGAGTGTCAATAGAAAATACAATGAGCAGTTCTTC. Encoded protein: CAWSVNRKYNEQFF.

This clone was recorded only once. The chain recombines TRBV11-2 with TRBJ2-5; D not certain. V shed 4 bases and J shed 11 bases, with 11 bases lying between them. CDR3 size: 11 residues. CDR1 is SGHAT, CDR2 FQNNGV, per germline. CDR3 sequence reads: CASSSEDPQYF. The CDR3 DNA sequence: TGTGCCAGCAGCTCCGAGGACCCTCAGTACTTC.

The V call is TRBV30, the J call TRBJ2-7, with D perhaps matching TRBD1 or TRBD2 (5 bases each). The germline V and J ends were trimmed by 0 bases and 6 bases, with 15 bases remaining between them. Per germline, CDR1 GTSNPN and CDR2 SVGIG (reference sequence). The CDR3 runs to 14 residues. CDR3 loop: CAWSVHRPEGEQYF. DNA for the CDR3: TGTGCCTGGAGTGTGCACAGGCCCGAGGGCGAGCAGTACTTC.

This clone was seen more than once but under ten times. This chain links TRBV6-6 with TRBJ1-5; D gene ambiguous. Germline V lookup: CDR1 MNHNY, CDR2 SVGAGI (reference sequence). This CDR3 region has 14 residues. V lost 1 base and J 7 bases, leaving 11 bases between the germline ends. The CDR3 DNA follows: TGTGCCAGCAGTTACTTGAGGGCGGGGCAGCCCCAGCATTTT. As protein: CASSYLRAGQPQHF.

The chain links TRBV4-1 to TRBJ2-1, with D perhaps given as TRBD1 or TRBD2 (7 bases each). This CDR3 contains 16 residues. Trimming took 4 bases from V and 3 from J, leaving 16 bases between them. Germline lookup yields CDR1 MGHRA and CDR2 YSYEKL. CDR3 sequence: CASSRTQGEGYNEQFF. In nucleotides, the CDR3 is TGCGCCAGCAGCCGAACCCAGGGGGAGGGCTACAATGAGCAGTTCTTC.

This clone was recorded once. J is TRBJ2-7 and V is TRBV30; 9 positions match TRBD2. Looked up from germline, CDR1 is GTSNPN and CDR2 is SVGIG (reference sequence). The V gene end was trimmed by 3 bases and the J gene end by 3 bases; junction bases not matched to a gene: 9. The CDR3 runs to 15 residues. The CDR3 coding sequence is TGTGCCTGGAGGGCCCCGGGACTAGCCGTCTACGAGCAGTACTTC. It codes for CAWRAPGLAVYEQYF.

The genes are TRBV6-5 and TRBJ1-2, with D hard to call. The ends were cut back, 0 bases at V and 4 bases at J, with 12 bases in the middle. The CDR3 is 15 amino acids. Germline loops: CDR1 MNHEY, CDR2 SVGAGI. As DNA, the CDR3 is TGTGCCAGCAGTTACTCGATTACTACCAGCTATGGCTACACCTTC. Its translation: CASSYSITTSYGYTF.